The next 24 T cell receptor beta chains were all read from a single sample in a study of cytomegalovirus exposure and HLA in healthy donors. The primer mix had 60 Vbeta and 13 Jbeta primers. Assay: immunoSEQ multiplex PCR; the TCRdb copy retains only in-frame clones and omits some. The sample includes 130,000 to 150,000 clones, approximately 80% of them seen just once. Specimen: PBMCs. The source is a woman in her 50s in good health and CMV-seropositive.

The chain carries TRBV9 and TRBJ2-5; maybe TRBD2 (5 bases). CDR1 and CDR2 from the germline V gene are SGDLS and YYNGEE. The CDR3 runs 14 residues. With 3 bases removed from V and 6 bases from J, the gap between germline ends came to 15 bases. CDR3 amino acids: CASSEDPGLKTQYF. The CDR3 nucleotides are TGTGCCAGCAGCGAGGACCCGGGGTTGAAGACCCAGTACTTC. Supplemented by reference TRBV9 and TRBJ2-5, the full variable domain reads DSGVTQTPKHLITATGQRVTLRCSPRSGDLSVYWYQQSLDQGLQFLIQYYNGEERAKGNILERFSAQQFPDLHSELNLSSLELGDSALYFCASSEDPGLKTQYFGPGTRLLVL.

The chain carries TRBV19 and TRBJ1-5; D uncertain. Per the germline V gene, CDR1 is LNHDA and CDR2 is SQIVND (reference sequence). The CDR3 length is 13 residues. The CDR3 protein is CPRPAGLLQPQHF. As DNA, the CDR3 is TGTCCCCGCCCCGCAGGACTCCTCCAGCCCCAGCATTTT.

The chain links TRBV7-9 to TRBJ1-4; D may be TRBD1 (6 bases). The CDR3 spans 14 residues. The germline CDR1 and CDR2 sequences are SEHNR and FQNEAQ (reference sequence). The V and J ends lost 4 bases and 8 bases respectively, with 14 bases between them. CDR3 in DNA: TGTGCCAGCAGCTGGACAGACGGGGGGGAAAAACTGTTTTTT. It encodes CASSWTDGGEKLFF.

The J gene is TRBJ2-3, the V gene TRBV5-4, with 8 bases matching TRBD2. Germline V lookup: CDR1 SGHNT, CDR2 YYREEE (reference sequence). The CDR3 contains 15 residues. V was pared by 2 bases and J by 3 bases, with 5 bases of the junction left unmatched. The CDR3 reads CASSLAGEWTDTQYF. CDR3 sequence (DNA): TGTGCCAGCAGCTTAGCGGGGGAGTGGACAGATACGCAGTATTTT.

This clone was seen only a few times. The J gene is TRBJ2-7, the V gene TRBV28; tentatively, D is TRBD2 (6 bases). V was shortened by 3 bases and J by 0 bases, with 18 bases between the two germline ends. The germline V gene encodes CDR1 MDHEN and CDR2 SYDVKM. This CDR3 is 17 amino acids long. CDR3 protein: CASSFGGLGLNSYEQYF. Here the CDR3 DNA reads TGTGCCAGCAGTTTTGGGGGGTTAGGGCTGAACTCCTACGAGCAGTACTTC.

This clone was detected once. The rearrangement joins TRBV7-9 to TRBJ1-1, with 7 bases fitting TRBD1. Germline V gene data show CDR1 as SEHNR and CDR2 as FQNEAQ (reference sequence). Trimming took 2 bases from V and 1 from J; bases not matched to a gene: 4. The CDR3 has 15 residues. The CDR3 loop reads CASSLTRTGNTEAFF. The CDR3 coding sequence is TGTGCCAGCAGCTTAACTAGGACAGGGAACACTGAAGCTTTCTTT.

The DNA for the CDR3 is TGCACCAGCAGCCATACAGGTGCCGGCTACACCTTC. Translation: CTSSHTGAGYTF. The V and J genes are TRBV1 and TRBJ1-2; the listed D gene, TRBD1, was not tested against the DNA. TRBV1 is a pseudogene. The CDR3 spans 12 residues.

The rearrangement uses TRBV7-2 and TRBJ1-6; the match to TRBD1 covers 7 bases. The ends lost 2 bases at V and 9 bases at J; junction bases unmatched: 10. The CDR3 length is 16 residues. Germline values: CDR1 SGHTA, CDR2 FQGNSA. CDR3 protein: CASSLSLTGVGSPLHF. The CDR3 DNA reads TGTGCCAGCAGCTTATCGTTAACAGGGGTTGGTTCACCCCTCCACTTT.

This chain links TRBV7-9 with TRBJ2-7, with 13 bases aligning to TRBD2. This CDR3 has 15 amino acids. The J segment lost 12 bases and the V segment lost 4 bases, leaving 12 bases of the junction unmatched. Germline CDR1 and CDR2: SEHNR and FQNEAQ (reference sequence). The CDR3 is CASSSSGTSGDPAYF. CDR3 in DNA: TGTGCCAGCAGCTCCTCCGGGACTAGCGGGGACCCCGCGTACTTC.

The J gene is TRBJ1-1, the V gene TRBV7-2; TRBD1 matches at 7 bases. The length of the CDR3 is 15 residues. V was pared by 4 bases and J by 3 bases, with 8 bases of the junction left unmatched. Germline lookup yields CDR1 SGHTA and CDR2 FQGNSA. CDR3 sequence: CASSYKTGLDTEAFF. CDR3 bases: TGTGCCAGCAGCTACAAGACAGGGCTAGACACTGAAGCTTTCTTT.

The V gene is TRBV11-2, the J gene TRBJ1-5; TRBD1 agrees at 9 bases. The CDR3 runs to 15 residues. Germline loops: CDR1 SGHAT, CDR2 FQNNGV. The V segment lost 5 bases and the J segment 7 bases; nucleotides outside the gene matches: 9. The CDR3 DNA is TGTGCCAGCAGCCGGACAGGGGATACTCACCAGCCCCAGCATTTT. Translation gives CASSRTGDTHQPQHF.

This clone was picked up a small number of times. This chain joins TRBV7-2 and TRBJ1-6; 9 bases agree with TRBD1. The germline V gene has CDR1 SGHTA and CDR2 FQGNSA. The ends lost 4 bases at V and 7 bases at J; junction bases unmatched: 5. CDR3 length: 15 amino acids. This CDR3 reads CASSSQTGGNSPLHF. The CDR3 bases are TGTGCCAGCAGCTCGCAAACAGGGGGCAATTCACCCCTCCACTTT.

This clone was counted only a few times. The rearrangement links TRBV27 to TRBJ1-5, with TRBD1 matching 9 bases. The germline V gene encodes CDR1 MNHEY and CDR2 SMNVEV (reference sequence). The CDR3 runs 15 residues. J gave up 6 bases and V 5 bases, and 8 bases lay outside the gene matches. The DNA of the CDR3 is TGTGCCAGCAGTCCCGGACAGGGGCCGAGTCAGCCCCAGCATTTT. Translated, it gives CASSPGQGPSQPQHF.

This clone was found many times. The gene calls are TRBV7-9 and TRBJ1-5; perhaps TRBD1 as D (5 bases). V lost 7 bases, J lost 6 bases, and 13 bases lay in between. The CDR3 totals 13 residues. Germline CDR1 reads SEHNR; CDR2 reads FQNEAQ (reference sequence). CDR3 bases: TGTGCCAGCACCAACAGGCGTGGTCAGCCCCAGCATTTT. The encoded protein is CASTNRRGQPQHF. Full variable domain (remainder filled in from reference TRBV7-9 and TRBJ1-5): DTGVSQNPRHKITKRGQNVTFRCDPISEHNRLYWYRQTLGQGPEFLTYFQNEAQLEKSRLLSDRFSAERPKGSFSTLEIQRTEQGDSAMYLCASTNRRGQPQHFGDGTRLSIL.

V gene TRBV5-4 combines with J gene TRBJ2-7, with 11 bases aligning to TRBD1. Trimming took 3 bases from V and 5 from J; bases not matched to a gene: 10. Per germline, CDR1 SGHNT and CDR2 YYREEE (reference sequence). CDR3 length: 16 amino acids. Here the CDR3 reads CASSSLRTGGTHEQYF. In DNA, the CDR3 is TGTGCCAGCAGCTCCCTTAGGACAGGGGGCACACACGAGCAGTACTTC.

The V call is TRBV4-1, the J call TRBJ1-6, with TRBD1 identical over 8 bases. The length of the CDR3 is 17 residues. Germline V gene data show CDR1 as MGHRA and CDR2 as YSYEKL. V lost 4 bases to trimming and J lost 10 bases; unmatched junction nucleotides: 15. CDR3 nucleotides: TGCGCCAGCAGCCTACAGGGTTTCGACAGGGGAAGATCACCCCTCCACTTT. Translation: CASSLQGFDRGRSPLHF.

This clone has only a few counts. CDR3 amino acids: CASSPGSASYNEQFF. The DNA for the CDR3 is TGTGCCAGCAGCCCAGGATCCGCTTCCTACAATGAGCAGTTCTTC. The rearrangement joins TRBV7-3 to TRBJ2-1; D call uncertain. V lost 5 bases and J lost 1, with 12 bases in between. CDR3 size: 15 residues. The V gene's germline CDR1 is SGHTA and CDR2 FQGTGA.

This clone was observed a handful of times. This chain's CDR3 is CSVSTGSETQYF. The CDR3, as DNA: TGCAGCGTCTCGACAGGGTCAGAGACCCAGTACTTC. The V call is TRBV29-1, the J call TRBJ2-5, with 7 nucleotides matching TRBD1. The trim removed 6 bases at V and 4 bases at J, leaving 5 bases unmatched. There are 12 residues in the CDR3. Germline CDR1 reads SQVTM; CDR2 reads ANQGSEA.

This sequence joins TRBV14 and TRBJ1-2, with 9 nucleotides matching TRBD1. Germline assignment: CDR1 SGHDN and CDR2 FVKESK. The CDR3 extends over 15 amino acids. Trimming removed 5 bases from V and 4 bases from J; junction bases left unmatched: 8. The CDR3 spells CASSKGTGYRYGYTF. CDR3 DNA sequence: TGTGCCAGCAGCAAAGGGACAGGGTATCGCTATGGCTACACCTTC.

V gene TRBV7-3 combines with J gene TRBJ2-3; TRBD2 might be the D (6 bases). Per germline, CDR1 SGHTA and CDR2 FQGTGA. Trimming shortened V by 1 base and J by 2 bases, and 7 bases separated the two germline ends. The CDR3 has 14 amino acids. The CDR3 DNA sequence: TGTGCCAGCAGCTTAAGCGGGGACACAGATACGCAGTATTTT. As protein: CASSLSGDTDTQYF.

This sequence joins TRBV27 and TRBJ1-6; 10 positions agree with TRBD1. Germline V gives CDR1 MNHEY, CDR2 SMNVEV (reference sequence). The V gene end was trimmed by 6 bases and the J gene end by 2 bases; junction bases not matched to a gene: 4. The CDR3 length is 16 residues. The CDR3 DNA reads as TGTGCCAGCAGGGACAGGGGGACGACCTATAATTCACCCCTCCACTTT. Its protein product is CASRDRGTTYNSPLHF.

V gene TRBV6-4 combines with J gene TRBJ2-2, with D possibly being TRBD1 (6 bases). Per germline, CDR1 MRHNA and CDR2 SNTAGT. The CDR3 is 14 residues long. Trimming stripped 2 bases from V and 2 bases from J, with 6 bases between. The CDR3 sequence is CASSDGTNTGELFF. CDR3 bases: TGTGCCAGCAGTGACGGGACAAACACCGGGGAGCTGTTTTTT.

This clone came up once. CDR3: CASSLGPGDSYEQYF. The CDR3 bases are TGCGCCAGCAGCTTAGGGCCAGGGGATTCCTACGAGCAGTACTTC. V and J are TRBV5-1 and TRBJ2-5; TRBD1 is a possible D gene (6 bases). The J call could be wrong; TRBJ2-7 is a better fit for the DNA end. From germline, CDR1 is SGHRS and CDR2 YFSETQ. This CDR3 has 15 residues.

V and J are TRBV2 and TRBJ2-1; TRBD2 aligns across 11 bases. V lost 5 bases and J lost 11; bases outside the gene matches: 5. This CDR3 region has 13 residues. Germline loops: CDR1 SNHLY, CDR2 FYNNEI. CDR3 nucleotides: TGTGCCAGCAGTTTGGGACTAGCGGAGAAGCAGTTCTTC. Encoded protein: CASSLGLAEKQFF.